This T cell receptor beta chain emerged from a study of T cells in tuberculosis. Study information: The T cells targeted glucose monomycolate, a mycobacterial lipid, via CD1B. Blood was taken before or within 7 days of anti-tuberculosis therapy. General observations from the study: GMM-specific TCRs were nearer to active tuberculosis alpha repertoires, suggesting expansion.

The time point was: new active TB diagnosis, blood taken before or within 7 days of starting treatment. On average about 100,000 T cells per donor were immunosequenced. Trimming took 3 bases from V and 8 from J; bases not matched to a gene: 9. The CDR3 is 16 residues long. Germline loops: CDR1 SGHKS, CDR2 YYEKEE (reference sequence). The protocol was immunoSEQ multiplex PCR, while the TCRdb copy is restricted to in-frame clones and leaves out a portion. This table has approximately 46,000 clones, about 95% appearing once. In the case of this clone: Its antigen is not identified.

The chain recombines TRBV5-5 with TRBJ1-6, with 9 bases lining up with TRBD1. The starting material was PBMCs, obtained at tuberculosis diagnosis. This receptor was obtained from an adult with tuberculosis. Here the CDR3 reads CASSSHAGTGYSPLHF. The DNA of the CDR3 is TGTGCCAGCAGCTCTCACGCCGGGACAGGGTATTCACCCCTCCACTTT.